One and the same sample provided the 20 T cell receptor beta chains below, sequenced in a study of PD-1 blockade in classical Hodgkin lymphoma. As for time point: newly diagnosed, previously untreated cHL patient sample. Isolation of CD4+ T cells from thawed PBMCs was performed by magnetic negative selection. TCRdb keeps only in-frame clones here, not all; method: immunoSEQ multiplex PCR. The sample has around 30,000 clones, around nine tenths seen once. Sample: CD4+ T cells from blood. Receptors were obtained from a human donor with classical Hodgkin lymphoma.

The chain is built from TRBV7-8 and TRBJ2-1; TRBD1 is a possible D gene (5 bases). Trimming removed 2 bases from V and 4 bases from J, with 9 bases in between. CDR1 and CDR2 (germline): SGHVS, FQNEAQ. The CDR3 is made up of 14 amino acids. The CDR3 protein is CASSLLGDYNEQFF. In DNA, the CDR3 is TGTGCCAGCAGCTTATTAGGGGATTACAATGAGCAGTTCTTC.

V and J are TRBV11-2 and TRBJ1-1; D is perhaps TRBD1 (5 bases). The length of the CDR3 is 14 residues. V was trimmed by 6 bases and J by 5 bases, leaving 16 bases between them. Germline V CDR1 and CDR2: SGHAT, FQNNGV. The CDR3 loop reads CASRARRKGTEAFF. The CDR3 region has the DNA TGTGCCAGCAGGGCGAGACGGAAGGGGACTGAAGCTTTCTTT.

This clone came up once. J is TRBJ1-5 and V is TRBV2; D is possibly TRBD1 (6 bases). This CDR3 region has 14 residues. Trimming stripped 6 bases from V and 3 bases from J, with 12 bases between. The germline V gene has CDR1 SNHLY and CDR2 FYNNEI. The CDR3 DNA sequence: TGTGCCAGCAGCGCGGGACAAAACAATCAGCCCCAGCATTTT. Its translation: CASSAGQNNQPQHF.

The genes are TRBV5-1 and TRBJ1-1; D call uncertain. The CDR3 has 15 residues. Trimming removed 0 bases from V and 3 bases from J, with 12 bases in between. CDR1 SGHRS and CDR2 YFSETQ come from the germline V gene. DNA for the CDR3: TGCGCCAGCAGCTTGGATGTACCGGGCCACACTGAAGCTTTCTTT. Encoded protein: CASSLDVPGHTEAFF.

V and J are TRBV28 and TRBJ2-3; the D call may be TRBD1 or TRBD2 (7 bases each). The ends were cut back, 6 bases at V and 3 bases at J, with 19 bases in the middle. The germline CDR1 and CDR2 sequences are MDHEN and SYDVKM. The CDR3 extends over 16 amino acids. This CDR3 reads CASSRPSGGGTDTQYF. CDR3 nucleotide sequence: TGTGCCAGCAGCCGACCCTCAGGGGGAGGGACAGATACGCAGTATTTT. Full variable domain (missing parts from reference TRBV28 and TRBJ2-3): DVKVTQSSRYLVKRTGEKVFLECVQDMDHENMFWYRQDPGLGLRLIYFSYDVKMKEKGDIPEGYSVSREKKERFSLILESASTNQTSMYLCASSRPSGGGTDTQYFGPGTRLTVL.

The chain carries TRBV7-7 and TRBJ1-1; D uncertain. The CDR3 contains 13 residues. Trimming removed 0 bases from V and 1 base from J, with 3 bases in between. Germline CDR1 SSHAT, CDR2 FNYEAQ (reference sequence). This CDR3 is CASSLAANTEAFF. CDR3 sequence (DNA): TGTGCCAGCAGCTTAGCGGCGAACACTGAAGCTTTCTTT. The whole variable domain, remainder taken from reference TRBV7-7 and TRBJ1-1, is GAGVSQSPRYKVTKRGQDVTLRCDPISSHATLYWYQQALGQGPEFLTYFNYEAQPDKSGLPSDRFSAERPEGSISTLTIQRTEQRDSAMYRCASSLAANTEAFFGQGTRLTVV.

The gene calls are TRBV5-1 and TRBJ1-6; possible D gene TRBD1, 5 bases. This CDR3 contains 15 residues. Trimming cost V 0 bases and J 8 bases, with 12 bases left between them. Germline V gene data show CDR1 as SGHRS and CDR2 as YFSETQ. The CDR3 DNA reads as TGCGCCAGCAGCTTGGCCTGGGGGTCGGATTCACCCCTCCACTTT. As protein: CASSLAWGSDSPLHF.

V is TRBV11-3 and J is TRBJ2-3, with TRBD1 matching over 9 bases. The CDR3 has 16 amino acids. CDR1 is SGHNT, CDR2 YENEEA, per germline. V lost 1 base, J lost 3 bases, and 5 bases stayed unmatched. The CDR3 DNA is TGTGCCAGCAGCTTAGGGACAGGGGCCTCGACAGATACGCAGTATTTT. It is translated as CASSLGTGASTDTQYF.

The chain joins TRBV5-1 to TRBJ1-1; D unclear. The V gene lost 0 bases and the J gene lost 1 base, with 13 bases spanning the gap. The CDR3 spans 16 residues. CDR1 is SGHRS and CDR2 is YFSETQ in the germline V gene. CDR3 sequence (DNA): TGCGCCAGCAGCTTGGGACCGGAGAATAGGAACACTGAAGCTTTCTTT. It translates to CASSLGPENRNTEAFF. Full variable domain (missing parts from reference TRBV5-1 and TRBJ1-1): KAGVTQTPRYLIKTRGQQVTLSCSPISGHRSVSWYQQTPGQGLQFLFEYFSETQRNKGNFPGRFSGRQFSNSRSEMNVSTLELGDSALYLCASSLGPENRNTEAFFGQGTRLTVV.

The V call is TRBV27, the J call TRBJ2-5, with TRBD1 matching 7 bases. Trimming took 3 bases from V and 5 from J; bases not matched to a gene: 6. Germline CDR1 MNHEY, CDR2 SMNVEV (reference sequence). The CDR3 consists of 14 residues. The CDR3 protein is CASSFLGGVETQYF. CDR3 coding DNA: TGTGCCAGCAGTTTTTTAGGGGGCGTCGAGACCCAGTACTTC.

The sample holds one count of this clone. The V gene is TRBV6-6, the J gene TRBJ1-6; 8 positions match TRBD1. The V segment lost 6 bases and the J segment 7 bases; nucleotides outside the gene matches: 2. The CDR3 extends over 13 amino acids. From germline, CDR1 is MNHNY and CDR2 SVGAGI (reference sequence). CDR3 nucleotides: TGTGCCAGCAGACAGGGGGGAAATTCACCCCTCCACTTT. This gives the protein CASRQGGNSPLHF.

CDR3 sequence: CAISESLDTPKAFF. Here the CDR3 DNA reads TGTGCCATCAGTGAGTCCCTGGACACCCCGAAAGCTTTCTTT. The chain couples TRBV10-3 to TRBJ1-1; a possible D gene is TRBD1 (5 bases). This CDR3 region has 14 residues. Germline V CDR1 and CDR2: ENHRY, SYGVKD. V was cut by 0 bases and J by 9 bases, with 14 bases left in between.

V gene TRBV5-4 combines with J gene TRBJ1-2; no reliable D call. The ends were cut back, 0 bases at V and 4 bases at J, with 10 bases in the middle. Germline V gene lookup returns CDR1 SGHNT and CDR2 YYREEE (reference sequence). This CDR3 region has 14 residues. CDR3 loop: CASSLEGQLYGYTF. DNA of the CDR3: TGTGCCAGCAGCTTGGAGGGTCAGCTCTATGGCTACACCTTC.

This sequence joins TRBV14 and TRBJ2-3; 13 nucleotides match TRBD2. V lost 4 bases and J lost 1; bases outside the gene matches: 8. Per the germline V gene, CDR1 is SGHDN and CDR2 is FVKESK. The CDR3 is made up of 18 amino acids. The CDR3 sequence is CASSRLTSGGSGTDTQYF. CDR3 DNA: TGTGCCAGCAGCCGGCTGACTAGCGGGGGGTCGGGCACAGATACGCAGTATTTT.

The chain recombines TRBV10-2 with TRBJ2-7; the match to TRBD1 covers 9 bases. J was trimmed by 0 bases and V by 8 bases; bases with no gene match: 2. The CDR3 is 13 residues long. Looked up from germline, CDR1 is WSHSY and CDR2 is SAAADI. The CDR3 DNA reads as TGCGCCAGCCACAGGGGGCTCTCCTACGAGCAGTACTTC. This sequence encodes CASHRGLSYEQYF.

The chain uses TRBV9 and TRBJ2-5; 10 bases agree with TRBD2. Trimming cost V 0 bases and J 3 bases; bases outside gene matches: 5. This CDR3 comprises 16 residues. Germline V gene sequence: CDR1 SGDLS, CDR2 YYNGEE. CDR3 residues: CASSVGSGGVKETQYF. DNA for the CDR3: TGTGCCAGCAGCGTAGGAAGCGGGGGGGTAAAAGAGACCCAGTACTTC.

This chain joins TRBV5-8 and TRBJ2-5, with D possibly matching TRBD2 (6 bases). Germline assignment: CDR1 SGHTS and CDR2 YDEGEE. V was pared by 2 bases and J by 5 bases, with 13 bases between. This CDR3 is 14 amino acids long. Here the CDR3 reads CASSFQRVRETQYF. CDR3 coding DNA: TGTGCCAGCAGCTTTCAGCGGGTTCGGGAGACCCAGTACTTC.

The chain carries TRBV18 and TRBJ1-3; D gene uncertain. CDR1 and CDR2 from the germline V gene are KGHSH and LQKENI. The CDR3 spans 17 residues. Trimming left V 1 base short and J 0 bases short, with 13 bases between. For the CDR3, the DNA is TGTGCCAGCTCACCACGGTCGCCAGGAAACTCTGGAAACACCATATATTTT. This sequence encodes CASSPRSPGNSGNTIYF.

The V and J genes are TRBV18 and TRBJ2-1; perhaps D is TRBD1 or TRBD2 (5 bases each). CDR3 size: 13 residues. Trimming shortened V by 6 bases and J by 9 bases, and 15 bases separated the two germline ends. Germline CDR1 is KGHSH and CDR2 is LQKENI. The CDR3 is CASSRSGDAEQFF. Here the CDR3 DNA reads TGTGCCAGCTCCCGCAGTGGGGACGCTGAGCAGTTCTTC.

This clone was detected once. The chain couples TRBV7-9 to TRBJ1-3, with 8 positions matching TRBD1. CDR1 and CDR2 (germline): SEHNR, FQNEAQ (reference sequence). The CDR3 runs 15 residues. V lost 4 bases, J lost 6 bases, and 8 bases stayed unmatched. CDR3 sequence: CASSSADRGVNTIYF. CDR3 in DNA: TGTGCCAGCAGCTCCGCCGACAGGGGAGTAAACACCATATATTTT.